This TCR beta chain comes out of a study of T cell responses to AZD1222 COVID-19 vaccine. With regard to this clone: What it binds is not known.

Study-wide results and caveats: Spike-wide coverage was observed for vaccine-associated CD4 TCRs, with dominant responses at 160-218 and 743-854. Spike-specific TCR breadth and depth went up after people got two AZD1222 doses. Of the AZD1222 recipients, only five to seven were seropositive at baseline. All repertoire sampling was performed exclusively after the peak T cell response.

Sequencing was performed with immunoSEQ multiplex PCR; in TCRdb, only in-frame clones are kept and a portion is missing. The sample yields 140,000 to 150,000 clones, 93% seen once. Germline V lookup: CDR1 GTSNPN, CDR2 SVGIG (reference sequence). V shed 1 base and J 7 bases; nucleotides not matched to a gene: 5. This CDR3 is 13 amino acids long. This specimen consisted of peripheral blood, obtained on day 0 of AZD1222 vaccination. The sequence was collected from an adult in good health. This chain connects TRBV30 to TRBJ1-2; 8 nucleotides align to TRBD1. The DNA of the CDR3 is TGTGCCTGGAGTGCAGGGGGCCTGGCTGGCTACACCTTC. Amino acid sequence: CAWSAGGLAGYTF.